The entry below describes one T cell receptor (beta chain). Its antigen is not known. V was pared by 8 bases and J by 8 bases, with 13 bases between. The CDR3 extends over 12 amino acids. Germline V lookup: CDR1 LNHNV, CDR2 YYDKDF (reference sequence). PCR involved 60 Vbeta and 13 Jbeta primers. Clones were sequenced by immunoSEQ multiplex PCR, and TCRdb holds only the in-frame ones, with some missing. The sample has some 71,000 clones; roughly 80% are singletons. The data belong to a study of cytomegalovirus exposure and HLA in healthy donors. Study-level background: T cells numbering about 180 million yielded 95 million to 140 million unique TCR beta sequences in an earlier analysis.

Study-level results: The study recorded 150 to 200 TCR beta chains that were cytomegalovirus-associated.

The V gene is TRBV15, the J gene TRBJ2-4, with D perhaps matching TRBD2 (5 bases). Sequencing input: PBMCs. This sequence originates from a woman in her twenties or thirties in good health and CMV-seropositive. CDR3 sequence (DNA): TGTGCCACCGGGTCCCCGAGGGACATTCAGTACTTC. Its translation: CATGSPRDIQYF.